The 5 T cell receptor beta chains below were found in one sample sequenced in a study of shared clonotypes between healthy human individuals. Sequencing was performed with immunoSEQ multiplex PCR; in TCRdb, only in-frame clones are kept and a portion is missing. Of more than 2,000,000 clones listed, 85% to 95% are singletons. The sample consisted of naive CD4+ T cells from PBMCs. Subset of the sample: CD45RA+ positively selected. Every receptor here comes from a man aged 18 to 29 in good health. Some clones in this sample may be carry-over from other donors' samples.

The rearrangement uses TRBV9 and TRBJ2-1, with TRBD2 matching over 10 bases. Germline V gene sequence: CDR1 SGDLS, CDR2 YYNGEE. J lost 5 bases, V lost 1 base, and 3 bases had no gene match. This CDR3 is 15 amino acids long. The CDR3 nucleotides read TGTGCCAGCAGCGTAAGCGGGAGGGGTGACAATGAGCAGTTCTTC. Its protein is CASSVSGRGDNEQFF.

CDR3 bases: TGTGCCAGTAGCACCCAGGCCCTCTTAGGGGGGACTAGCGGGAGGAACGAGCAGTACTTC. Amino acids: CASSTQALLGGTSGRNEQYF. The chain links TRBV19 to TRBJ2-7; 15 nucleotides line up with TRBD2. V dropped 6 bases and J dropped 5; count of bases not matched to a gene: 20. The CDR3 loop spans 20 amino acids. Germline V gene lookup returns CDR1 LNHDA and CDR2 SQIVND (reference sequence).

This chain links TRBV10-2 with TRBJ1-1; D perhaps matches TRBD1 (6 bases). The germline gives CDR1 WSHSY, CDR2 SAAADI. The CDR3 has 14 amino acids. The V gene lost 6 bases and the J gene lost 1 base, with 12 bases spanning the gap. The CDR3 coding sequence is TGCGCCAGCAGGCTCGAGACAGGGAACACTGAAGCTTTCTTT. As protein: CASRLETGNTEAFF.

V and J are TRBV5-6 and TRBJ1-4; TRBD1 matches 7 bases. Germline trimming cut 0 bases from V and 5 bases from J; bases unmatched to any gene: 7. The CDR3 is made up of 16 amino acids. Germline V lookup: CDR1 SGHDT, CDR2 YYEEEE. The CDR3 coding sequence is TGTGCCAGCAGCTTGGTTAGGGGACAGATAAATGAAAAACTGTTTTTT. Amino acid sequence: CASSLVRGQINEKLFF.

This sequence joins TRBV5-1 and TRBJ1-1; 8 bases agree with TRBD1. V lost 5 bases, J lost 3 bases, and 6 bases stayed unmatched. CDR3 size: 14 residues. Germline CDR1 is SGHRS and CDR2 is YFSETQ. The CDR3, as DNA: TGCGCCAGCAGATCAGGGGGCGCAGACACTGAAGCTTTCTTT. It yields the protein CASRSGGADTEAFF.